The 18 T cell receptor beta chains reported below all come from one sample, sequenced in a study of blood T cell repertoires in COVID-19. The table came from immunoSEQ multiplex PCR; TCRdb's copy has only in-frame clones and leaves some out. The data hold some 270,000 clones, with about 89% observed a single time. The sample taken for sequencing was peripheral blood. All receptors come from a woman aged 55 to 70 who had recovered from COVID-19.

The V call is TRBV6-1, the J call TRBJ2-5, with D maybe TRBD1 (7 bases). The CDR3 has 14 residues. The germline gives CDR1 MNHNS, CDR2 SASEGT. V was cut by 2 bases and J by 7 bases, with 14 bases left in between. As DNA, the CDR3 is TGTGCCAGCAGTGAAATCGGGACAGCGGGGACCCAGTACTTC. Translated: CASSEIGTAGTQYF.

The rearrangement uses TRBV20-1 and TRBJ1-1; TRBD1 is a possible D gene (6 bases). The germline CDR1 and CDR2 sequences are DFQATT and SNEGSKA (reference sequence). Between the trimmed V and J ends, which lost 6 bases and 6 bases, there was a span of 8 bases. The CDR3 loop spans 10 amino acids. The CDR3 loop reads CSARTAEAFF. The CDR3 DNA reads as TGCAGTGCGAGGACAGCTGAAGCTTTCTTT.

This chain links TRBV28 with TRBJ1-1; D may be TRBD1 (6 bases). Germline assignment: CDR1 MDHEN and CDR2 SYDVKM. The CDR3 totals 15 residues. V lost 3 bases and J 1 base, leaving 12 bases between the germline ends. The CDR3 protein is CASSFPTGPNTEAFF. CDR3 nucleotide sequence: TGTGCCAGCAGTTTCCCGACAGGCCCGAACACTGAAGCTTTCTTT.

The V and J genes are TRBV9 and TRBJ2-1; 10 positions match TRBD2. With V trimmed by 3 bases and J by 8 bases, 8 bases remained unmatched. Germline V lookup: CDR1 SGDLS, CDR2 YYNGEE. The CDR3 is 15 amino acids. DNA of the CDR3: TGTGCCAGCAGCGAGACGATAGCGGGGGGTCATGAGCAGTTCTTC. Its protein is CASSETIAGGHEQFF.

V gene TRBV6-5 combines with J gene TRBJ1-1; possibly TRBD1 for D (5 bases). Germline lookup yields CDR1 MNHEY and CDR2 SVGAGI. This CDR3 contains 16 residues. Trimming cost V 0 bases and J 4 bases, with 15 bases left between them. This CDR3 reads CASSYSIRQGLTEAFF. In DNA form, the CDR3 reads TGTGCCAGCAGTTACTCGATTCGTCAGGGACTCACTGAAGCTTTCTTT.

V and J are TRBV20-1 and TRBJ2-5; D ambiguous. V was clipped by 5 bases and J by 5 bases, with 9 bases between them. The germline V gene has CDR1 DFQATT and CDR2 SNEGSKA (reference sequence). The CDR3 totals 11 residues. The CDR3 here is CSAPRRETQYF. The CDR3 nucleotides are TGCAGTGCTCCCCGCCGGGAGACCCAGTACTTC.

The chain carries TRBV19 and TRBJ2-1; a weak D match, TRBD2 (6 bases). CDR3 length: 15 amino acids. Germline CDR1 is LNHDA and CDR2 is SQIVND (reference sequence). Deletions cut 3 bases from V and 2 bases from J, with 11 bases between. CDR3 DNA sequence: TGTGCCAGTAGTATCGGAGGGGCCCCCTACAATGAGCAGTTCTTC. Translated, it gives CASSIGGAPYNEQFF.

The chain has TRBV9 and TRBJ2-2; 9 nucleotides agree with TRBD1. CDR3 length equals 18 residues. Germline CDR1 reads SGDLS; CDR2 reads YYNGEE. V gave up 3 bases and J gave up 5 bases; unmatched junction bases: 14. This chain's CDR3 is CASSGEGTGFVVTGELFF. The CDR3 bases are TGTGCCAGCAGCGGAGAAGGGACAGGGTTCGTGGTAACCGGGGAGCTGTTTTTT.

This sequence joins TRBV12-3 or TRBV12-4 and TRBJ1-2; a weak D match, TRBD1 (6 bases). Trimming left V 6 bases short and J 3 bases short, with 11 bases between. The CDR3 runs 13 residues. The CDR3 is CASRRTGHYGYTF. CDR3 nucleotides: TGTGCCAGCAGACGTACAGGGCACTATGGCTACACCTTC.

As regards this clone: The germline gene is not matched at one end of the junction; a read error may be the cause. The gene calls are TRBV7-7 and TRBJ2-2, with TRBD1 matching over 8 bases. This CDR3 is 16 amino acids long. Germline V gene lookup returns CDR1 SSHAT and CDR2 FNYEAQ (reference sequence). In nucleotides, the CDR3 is TGTGCTAGCAGCCCTATCGCCAGGGGGCAAACCGGGGAGCTGTTTTTT. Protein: CASSPIARGQTGELFF.

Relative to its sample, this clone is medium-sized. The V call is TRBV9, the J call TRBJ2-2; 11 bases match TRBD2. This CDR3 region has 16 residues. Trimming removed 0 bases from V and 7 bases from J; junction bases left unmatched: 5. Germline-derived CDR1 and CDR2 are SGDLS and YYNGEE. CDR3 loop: CASSVGSSGGFGELFF. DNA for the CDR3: TGTGCCAGCAGCGTAGGATCTAGCGGGGGGTTCGGGGAGCTGTTTTTT.

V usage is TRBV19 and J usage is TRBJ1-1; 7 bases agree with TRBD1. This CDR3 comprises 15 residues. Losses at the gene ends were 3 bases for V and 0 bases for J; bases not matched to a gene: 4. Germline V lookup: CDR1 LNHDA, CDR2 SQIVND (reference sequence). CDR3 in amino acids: CASSITGQLNTEAFF. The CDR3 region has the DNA TGTGCCAGTAGTATTACGGGACAGTTGAACACTGAAGCTTTCTTT. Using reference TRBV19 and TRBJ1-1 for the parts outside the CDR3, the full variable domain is DGGITQSPKYLFRKEGQNVTLSCEQNLNHDAMYWYRQDPGQGLRLIYYSQIVNDFQKGDIAEGYSVSREKKESFPLTVTSAQKNPTAFYLCASSITGQLNTEAFFGQGTRLTVV.

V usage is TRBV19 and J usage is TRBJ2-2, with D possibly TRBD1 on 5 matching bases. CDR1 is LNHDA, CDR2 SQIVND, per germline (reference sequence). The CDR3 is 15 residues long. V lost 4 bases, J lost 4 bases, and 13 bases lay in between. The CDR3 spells CASSRGHQSTGELFF. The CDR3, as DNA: TGTGCCAGTAGTAGAGGACACCAAAGCACCGGGGAGCTGTTTTTT.

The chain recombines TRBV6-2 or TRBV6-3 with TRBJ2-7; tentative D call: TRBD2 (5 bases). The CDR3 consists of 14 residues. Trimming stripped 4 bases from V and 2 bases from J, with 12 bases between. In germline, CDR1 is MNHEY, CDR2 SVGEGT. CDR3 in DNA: TGTGCCAGCAGTTCCGGACTTATTACCTACGAGCAGTACTTC. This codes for CASSSGLITYEQYF.

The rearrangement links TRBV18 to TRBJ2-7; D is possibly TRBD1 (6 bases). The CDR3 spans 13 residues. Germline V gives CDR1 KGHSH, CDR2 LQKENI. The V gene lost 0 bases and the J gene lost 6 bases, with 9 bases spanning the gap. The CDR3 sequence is CASSPPTGTEQYF. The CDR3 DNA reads TGTGCCAGCTCACCACCTACAGGGACCGAGCAGTACTTC.

The CDR3 loop reads CASSKKGGTSGGRSSGANVLTF. In nucleotides, the CDR3 is TGTGCCAGCAGCAAAAAGGGAGGGACTAGCGGGGGTCGTAGCTCTGGGGCCAACGTCCTGACTTTC. The chain joins TRBV21-1 to TRBJ2-6; the table's D call, TRBD2, was not checked against the DNA. TRBV21-1 corresponds to a pseudogene. The CDR3 contains 22 residues.

The CDR3 spells CSVPPQGAGGRDIQYF. CDR3 bases: TGCAGCGTTCCTCCCCAGGGGGCGGGGGGGCGTGACATTCAGTACTTC. V and J are TRBV29-1 and TRBJ2-4; TRBD2 might be the D (9 bases). V lost 5 bases and J 8 bases, leaving 25 bases between the germline ends. In germline, CDR1 is SQVTM, CDR2 ANQGSEA. This CDR3 region has 16 residues.

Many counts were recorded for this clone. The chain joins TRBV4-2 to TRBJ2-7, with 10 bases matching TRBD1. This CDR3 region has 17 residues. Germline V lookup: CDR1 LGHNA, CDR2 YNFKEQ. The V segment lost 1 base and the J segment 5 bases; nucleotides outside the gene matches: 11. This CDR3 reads CASSQVLVGQGRNEQYF. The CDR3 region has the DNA TGTGCCAGCAGCCAAGTGCTTGTGGGACAGGGGCGAAACGAGCAGTACTTC.